These 18 T cell receptor beta chains were all obtained from the same sample, sequenced in a study of T-cell reconstitution after alpha-beta-depleted transplantation in children. Unique molecular identifiers were used in preparing the TCRbeta library. TCRdb re-derived calls from the PCR reads in MiXCR, one entry per CDR3 protein. There are hundreds of thousands of distinct CDR3 sequences in the sample; 16% occur only once, and over 0.95% lies in the top ten. Sequencing used PBMCs from the stem cell graft donor, obtained from the stem cell graft. These receptors originate from a human donor who donated a stem cell graft to a child with acute myeloid leukemia.

This clonotype was seen repeatedly, ten times or more. The chain is built from TRBV29-1 and TRBJ2-3, with 7 bases that match TRBD1. Germline values: CDR1 SQVTM, CDR2 ANQGSEA. CDR3 length: 13 amino acids. Trimming removed 4 bases from V and 2 bases from J; junction bases left unmatched: 3. CDR3 in amino acids: CSVGTGTTDTQYF. The CDR3 nucleotides read TGCAGCGTTGGGACAGGAACCACAGATACGCAGTATTTT.

This clonotype was detected many times. The rearrangement joins TRBV12-3 or TRBV12-4 to TRBJ1-6; 8 nucleotides line up with TRBD1. Trimming removed 4 bases from V and 2 bases from J; junction bases left unmatched: 7. The CDR3 loop spans 17 amino acids. The DNA of the CDR3 is TGTGCCAGCAGTTCACTGACAGGGGAGCCCTATAATTCACCCCTCCACTTT. Its protein is CASSSLTGEPYNSPLHF.

Concerning this clonotype itself: A much larger clone differs from this one at a single base, so this may be a read error. V is TRBV20-1 and J is TRBJ1-6; D ambiguous. This CDR3 is 13 amino acids long. With 6 bases removed from V and 6 bases from J, the gap between germline ends came to 12 bases. The V gene's germline CDR1 is DFQATT and CDR2 SNEGSKA (reference sequence). The CDR3 spells CSAKRESNSPLHF. CDR3 in DNA: TGCAGTGCGAAGCGAGAGTCTAATTCACCCCTCCACTTT.

This chain uses TRBV30 with TRBJ2-5; D is ambiguous. The length of the CDR3 is 13 residues. V was cut by 3 bases and J by 3 bases, with 11 bases left in between. Looked up from germline, CDR1 is GTSNPN and CDR2 is SVGIG (reference sequence). In DNA, the CDR3 is TGTGCCTGGAGGATGTGGCCCGAAGAGACCCAGTACTTC. Protein: CAWRMWPEETQYF.

This clonotype occurred many times. The chain is built from TRBV20-1 and TRBJ2-6, with unresolved D. This CDR3 has 18 amino acids. Germline V gene sequence: CDR1 DFQATT, CDR2 SNEGSKA (reference sequence). Trimming stripped 0 bases from V and 0 bases from J, with 15 bases between. In DNA, the CDR3 is TGCAGTGCTAGAGATGGAAGCCACCTTCTCTCTGGGGCCAACGTCCTGACTTTC. Protein product: CSARDGSHLLSGANVLTF.

This clonotype turned up a few times. The CDR3 here is CASSAPISGNTIYF. The CDR3 region has the DNA TGTGCCAGCAGTGCACCGATCTCTGGAAACACCATATATTTT. This chain joins TRBV28 and TRBJ1-3; D unresolved. CDR1 and CDR2 from the germline V gene are MDHEN and SYDVKM. V was cut by 5 bases and J by 0 bases, with 8 bases left in between. CDR3 length: 14 amino acids. The complete variable domain, with remaining parts taken from reference TRBV28 and TRBJ1-3, reads DVKVTQSSRYLVKRTGEKVFLECVQDMDHENMFWYRQDPGLGLRLIYFSYDVKMKEKGDIPEGYSVSREKKERFSLILESASTNQTSMYLCASSAPISGNTIYFGEGSWLTVV.

The sample holds many counts of this clonotype. This chain connects TRBV20-1 to TRBJ1-1; no firm D call. The V gene lost 1 base and the J gene lost 2 bases, with 11 bases spanning the gap. CDR1 and CDR2 from the germline V gene are DFQATT and SNEGSKA (reference sequence). The CDR3 is made up of 14 amino acids. The DNA of the CDR3 is TGCAGTGCTAGAGTTCCGGGATACAACACTGAAGCTTTCTTT. Its protein is CSARVPGYNTEAFF.

The sample holds many counts of this clonotype. V and J are TRBV12-3 or TRBV12-4 and TRBJ2-1; 7 bases match TRBD2. V lost 4 bases and J lost 4; bases outside the gene matches: 4. This CDR3 spans 14 amino acids. The CDR3 bases are TGTGCCAGCAGTTCGCTAGCGGAGTACAATGAGCAGTTCTTC. Translated, it gives CASSSLAEYNEQFF.

The chain uses TRBV9 and TRBJ2-3, with no clear D. The CDR3 runs 13 residues. Germline values: CDR1 SGDLS, CDR2 YYNGEE. Trimming removed 0 bases from V and 1 base from J, with 3 bases in between. Here the CDR3 reads CASSVGRTDTQYF. As DNA, the CDR3 is TGTGCCAGCAGCGTAGGCCGCACAGATACGCAGTATTTT.

The genes are TRBV20-1 and TRBJ1-5; tentative D call: TRBD1 (5 bases). The CDR3 is 16 residues long. Trimming removed 3 bases at V and 6 bases at J, with 21 bases between. Germline CDR1 DFQATT, CDR2 SNEGSKA (reference sequence). The CDR3 loop reads CSARDSDSPAGQPQHF. CDR3 coding DNA: TGCAGTGCTAGGGACTCTGACAGCCCGGCCGGTCAGCCCCAGCATTTT.

This clonotype occurred many times. The genes are TRBV20-1 and TRBJ2-2; 7 nucleotides line up with TRBD1. From germline, CDR1 is DFQATT and CDR2 SNEGSKA (reference sequence). The CDR3 extends over 16 amino acids. V was clipped by 2 bases and J by 2 bases; unmatched bases: 8. The CDR3 here is CSARPRDRSNTGELFF. CDR3 nucleotides: TGCAGTGCTAGACCCCGGGACAGATCTAACACCGGGGAGCTGTTTTTT.

The rearrangement uses TRBV7-2 and TRBJ2-2; D is ambiguous. Trimming took 2 bases from V and 6 from J, leaving 7 bases between them. Per the germline V gene, CDR1 is SGHTA and CDR2 is FQGNSA. This CDR3 is built from 13 residues. The CDR3 nucleotides read TGTGCCAGCAGCTTATTATTCCCCGGGGAGCTGTTTTTT. Its translation is CASSLLFPGELFF. Looking up the rest from reference TRBV7-2 and TRBJ2-2 gives the full variable domain: GAGVSQSPSNKVTEKGKDVELRCDPISGHTALYWYRQSLGQGLEFLIYFQGNSAPDKSGLPSDRFSAERTGGSVSTLTIQRTQQEDSAVYLCASSLLFPGELFFGEGSRLTVL.

This rearrangement joins TRBV6-6 to TRBJ1-5, with a possible D match to TRBD1 (6 bases). Trimming stripped 2 bases from V and 7 bases from J, with 9 bases between. This CDR3 is 13 amino acids long. Germline CDR1 MNHNY, CDR2 SVGAGI (reference sequence). CDR3 sequence: CASSYGRGQPQHF. DNA for the CDR3: TGTGCCAGCAGTTACGGCAGGGGCCAGCCCCAGCATTTT.

This clonotype was observed at least ten times. This chain joins TRBV20-1 and TRBJ2-7; 7 positions agree with TRBD2. V shed 5 bases, J shed 6 bases, and the junction held 7 bases outside the gene matches. CDR3 length equals 12 residues. Per germline, CDR1 DFQATT and CDR2 SNEGSKA (reference sequence). The CDR3 here is CSARGVSGEQYF. The CDR3 region has the DNA TGCAGTGCTCGGGGGGTTTCAGGCGAGCAGTACTTC.

This clonotype was observed many times. The chain employs TRBV10-3 and TRBJ1-6; D remains ambiguous. Trimming took off 9 bases at V and 0 bases at J, with 3 bases between the two ends. From germline, CDR1 is ENHRY and CDR2 SYGVKD. This CDR3 region has 12 residues. Written as DNA, the CDR3 is TGTGCCATGAACTCCTATAATTCACCCCTCCACTTT. Translation gives CAMNSYNSPLHF.

This clonotype came up many times. The V gene is TRBV20-1, the J gene TRBJ1-6, with 8 bases aligning to TRBD1. CDR1 is DFQATT and CDR2 is SNEGSKA in the germline V gene (reference sequence). The junction had 5 bases not matched to a gene; V was cut back by 2 bases and J by 8 bases. The CDR3 is 14 residues long. In DNA, the CDR3 is TGCAGTGCTAGAATGGGACAGGCAGATTCACCCCTCCACTTT. As protein: CSARMGQADSPLHF.

The chain joins TRBV27 to TRBJ2-1; a possible D gene is TRBD2 (5 bases). Germline CDR1 and CDR2: MNHEY and SMNVEV (reference sequence). The CDR3 is 13 amino acids. The V end was cut by 6 bases, the J end by 7 bases, with 13 bases between. CDR3 region: CASRGGNPNEQFF. The CDR3 nucleotides are TGTGCCAGCAGAGGAGGAAATCCAAATGAGCAGTTCTTC.

The chain uses TRBV7-3 and TRBJ1-1; D gene ambiguous. The CDR3 length is 16 residues. V lost 5 bases and J 4 bases, leaving 20 bases between the germline ends. The V gene's germline CDR1 is SGHTA and CDR2 FQGTGA. CDR3 loop: CASSPTVMGTRTEAFF. The CDR3 bases are TGTGCCAGCAGCCCTACGGTGATGGGAACTCGCACTGAAGCTTTCTTT.